This T cell receptor beta chain was recorded in a study of blood T cells in healthy people across ages. Findings and caveats of the study: Age brought a roughly linear fall in TCR beta diversity measured per million T cells. Leaving the PBMCs unsorted stopped any conclusive comparison of naive versus antigen-experienced cells.

About this clonotype itself: Its specificity is not known.

A J-beta primer mix and a sample-barcoded 5' primer were used in a second PCR of roughly 6 to 11 cycles. TCRdb re-called the 5' RACE reads with MiXCR, one entry per CDR3 protein. The table lists about 730,000 distinct CDR3 sequences, roughly 41% of them singletons. Looked up from germline, CDR1 is KGHSH and CDR2 is LQKENI. The CDR3 totals 14 residues. Between the trimmed V and J ends, which lost 3 bases and 3 bases, there was a span of 12 bases. This receptor was obtained from a woman aged 60-70 years in good health. Sequencing was carried out using blood. The rearrangement joins TRBV18 to TRBJ2-7, with D hard to call. In nucleotides, the CDR3 is TGTGCCAGCTCACCCCGTCCGGGTGACTACGAGCAGTACTTC. This gives the protein CASSPRPGDYEQYF.